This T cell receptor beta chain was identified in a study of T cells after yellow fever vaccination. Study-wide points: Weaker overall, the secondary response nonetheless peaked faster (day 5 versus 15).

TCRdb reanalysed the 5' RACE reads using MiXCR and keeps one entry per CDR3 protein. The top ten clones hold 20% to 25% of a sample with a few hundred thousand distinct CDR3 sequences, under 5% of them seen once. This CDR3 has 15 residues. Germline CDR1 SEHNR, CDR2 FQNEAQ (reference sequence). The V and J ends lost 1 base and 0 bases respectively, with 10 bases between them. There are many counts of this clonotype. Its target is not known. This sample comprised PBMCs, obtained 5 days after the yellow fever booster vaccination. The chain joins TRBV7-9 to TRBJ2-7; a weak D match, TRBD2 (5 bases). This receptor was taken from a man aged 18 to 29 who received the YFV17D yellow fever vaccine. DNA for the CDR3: TGTGCCAGCAGCTTAGGTGTGGGGAGCTCCTACGAGCAGTACTTC. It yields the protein CASSLGVGSSYEQYF.